The sequence of this TCR beta chain was determined in a study of cytomegalovirus exposure and HLA in healthy donors. As to this clone: Its antigen is unidentified.

General study points: Evidence from a later analysis indicated that most CMV-associated TCR beta chains looked HLA-restricted.

V lost 6 bases to trimming and J lost 8 bases, with 16 bases between them. This CDR3 is built from 13 residues. CDR1 and CDR2 from the germline V gene are SGHNT and YENEEA. Use of 60 Vbeta and 13 Jbeta primers characterized the PCR. The assay was immunoSEQ multiplex PCR, and TCRdb's table has in-frame clones only and misses some. The top ten hold 4.5% to 7% of the sample, which has about 150,000 clones, 75% to 85% seen once. The receptor was isolated from a woman between 35 and 50 years old in good health and CMV-seropositive. Sequenced material: PBMCs. V usage is TRBV11-3 and J usage is TRBJ1-2; the D gene is possibly TRBD1 (5 bases). The CDR3 protein is CASRDQGSYGYTF. The CDR3 DNA reads TGTGCCAGCAGGGACCAGGGATCGTACGGCTACACCTTC. The full variable domain, its missing parts supplied by reference TRBV11-3 and TRBJ1-2, is EAGVVQSPRYKIIEKKQPVAFWCNPISGHNTLYWYLQNLGQGPELLIRYENEEAVDDSQLPKDRFSAERLKGVDSTLKIQPAELGDSAVYLCASRDQGSYGYTFGSGTRLTVV.